This is a list of T cell receptor beta chains from one sample in a study of shared clonotypes between healthy human individuals. Here immunoSEQ multiplex PCR was the method, and the copy in TCRdb shows in-frame clones only, minus some. The table records approximately 2.5 million clones, 85% to 95% of them present only once. Sequences were obtained from naive CD4+ T cells sorted from blood. The receptors stem from a young man in good health. The CDR3 runs from the conserved cysteine through the conserved F or W. Each record gives: D gene, J gene, clone size, V gene, CDR3 protein, CDR3 DNA. A D gene is named only where the DNA matches it firmly. Clone size is given for some rows only: seen once, a few or many times, or a class if the clone is expanded.

D gene: NA; J gene: TRBJ1-2; clone size: NA; V gene: TRBV30; CDR3 protein: CACQGNPNYGYTF; CDR3 DNA: TGTGCCTGTCAGGGAAACCCTAACTATGGCTACACCTTC
D gene: NA; J gene: TRBJ1-1; clone size: NA; V gene: TRBV7-9; CDR3 protein: CASSSTDRSNTEAFF; CDR3 DNA: TGTGCCAGCAGCTCGACAGACAGGAGCAACACTGAAGCTTTCTTT
D gene: NA; J gene: TRBJ1-5; clone size: NA; V gene: TRBV7-7; CDR3 protein: CASSRDENQPQHF; CDR3 DNA: TGTGCTAGCAGCAGGGACGAAAATCAGCCCCAGCATTTT
D gene: NA; J gene: TRBJ1-5; clone size: NA; V gene: TRBV28; CDR3 protein: CASSLRGTSNQPQHF; CDR3 DNA: TGTGCCAGCAGTTTAAGGGGGACATCCAATCAGCCCCAGCATTTT
D gene: TRBD2; J gene: TRBJ2-2; clone size: NA; V gene: TRBV5-1; CDR3 protein: CASSQAPAGLAGGTGELFF; CDR3 DNA: TGCGCCAGCAGCCAAGCTCCGGCGGGACTAGCGGGAGGAACCGGGGAGCTGTTTTTT
D gene: NA; J gene: TRBJ2-7; clone size: NA; V gene: TRBV29-1; CDR3 protein: CSAKDPGEQYF; CDR3 DNA: TGCAGCGCCAAAGACCCGGGCGAGCAGTACTTC
D gene: TRBD1; J gene: TRBJ1-5; clone size: NA; V gene: TRBV19; CDR3 protein: CASSTQGQGGLGNQPQHF; CDR3 DNA: TGTGCCAGTAGTACCCAGGGACAGGGAGGGTTGGGCAATCAGCCCCAGCATTTT
D gene: NA; J gene: TRBJ2-2; clone size: once; V gene: TRBV10-3; CDR3 protein: CAISVDYEAGELFF; CDR3 DNA: TGTGCCATCAGTGTAGACTATGAGGCCGGGGAGCTGTTTTTT
D gene: TRBD2; J gene: TRBJ2-7; clone size: NA; V gene: TRBV18; CDR3 protein: CASSPRTSGKGEQYF; CDR3 DNA: TGTGCCAGCTCACCACGAACTAGCGGAAAGGGCGAGCAGTACTTC
D gene: NA; J gene: TRBJ1-3; clone size: NA; V gene: TRBV10-2; CDR3 protein: CASSESGYSGNTIYF; CDR3 DNA: TGCGCCAGCAGTGAGTCGGGGTACTCCGGAAACACCATATATTTT
D gene: NA; J gene: TRBJ1-2; clone size: NA; V gene: TRBV6-6; CDR3 protein: CASSFQEGYTF; CDR3 DNA: TGTGCCAGCAGTTTTCAGGAGGGCTACACCTTC
D gene: TRBD1; J gene: TRBJ1-5; clone size: NA; V gene: TRBV30; CDR3 protein: CAWSKTGQGYQPQHF; CDR3 DNA: TGTGCCTGGAGTAAAACGGGACAGGGTTATCAGCCCCAGCATTTT
D gene: NA; J gene: TRBJ2-7; clone size: NA; V gene: TRBV30; CDR3 protein: CAWGPGREHFSYEQYF; CDR3 DNA: TGTGCCTGGGGGCCGGGCAGGGAACATTTCTCCTACGAGCAGTACTTC
D gene: NA; J gene: TRBJ2-3; clone size: NA; V gene: TRBV19; CDR3 protein: CASSIAGQNTDTQYF; CDR3 DNA: TGTGCCAGTAGTATCGCTGGACAGAACACAGATACGCAGTATTTT
D gene: NA; J gene: TRBJ1-5; clone size: NA; V gene: TRBV6-1; CDR3 protein: CASSEAGNQPQHF; CDR3 DNA: TGTGCCAGCAGTGAAGCAGGGAATCAGCCCCAGCATTTT
D gene: NA; J gene: TRBJ2-1; clone size: NA; V gene: TRBV6-4; CDR3 protein: CASSQSSYNEQFF; CDR3 DNA: TGTGCCAGCAGCCAGAGCTCCTACAATGAGCAGTTCTTC
D gene: TRBD1; J gene: TRBJ1-4; clone size: NA; V gene: TRBV10-3; CDR3 protein: CAIRGGQEQNEKLFF; CDR3 DNA: TGTGCCATCAGGGGGGGACAGGAGCAGAATGAAAAACTGTTTTTT
D gene: NA; J gene: TRBJ1-2; clone size: NA; V gene: TRBV4-1; CDR3 protein: CASSQPNYGYTF; CDR3 DNA: TGCGCCAGCAGCCAGCCTAACTATGGCTACACCTTC
D gene: TRBD2; J gene: TRBJ2-2; clone size: NA; V gene: TRBV19; CDR3 protein: CASTPTGTSGGVFVGELFF; CDR3 DNA: TGTGCCAGTACTCCTACCGGGACTAGCGGGGGGGTATTCGTCGGGGAGCTGTTTTTT
D gene: NA; J gene: TRBJ2-3; clone size: NA; V gene: TRBV19; CDR3 protein: CASSIWQRVTDTQYF; CDR3 DNA: TGTGCCAGTAGTATTTGGCAGCGGGTGACAGATACGCAGTATTTT
D gene: TRBD1; J gene: TRBJ1-3; clone size: NA; V gene: TRBV2; CDR3 protein: CASSERDRPGNTIYF; CDR3 DNA: TGTGCCAGCAGTGAAAGGGACAGGCCTGGAAACACCATATATTTT
D gene: TRBD1; J gene: TRBJ2-7; clone size: few; V gene: TRBV11-2; CDR3 protein: CASSFRQGNEQYF; CDR3 DNA: TGTGCCAGCAGCTTCAGACAGGGGAACGAGCAGTACTTC